These T cell receptor beta chains were read from a single sample in a study of breast tumors, draining lymph nodes, adjacent tissues. TCRdb fed the multiplex PCR reads into MiXCR, producing one record per CDR3 protein. In the table there are 200,000 to 250,000 distinct CDR3 sequences, around 35% of which are singletons. Sequencing used axillary lymph node tissue. These receptors all come from a female donor with breast cancer. Some clones in this sample may be carry-over from other donors' samples. The conserved cysteine and the conserved F or W are not part of the CDR3 here. The size of a clone is reported for some rows only, either as once, few or many, or as a class for expanded clones.

TRBV11-3	many	TRBJ2-3	ASSSPVAGGTTDTQY
TRBV14	.	TRBJ2-5	ASSQAAGTTQY
TRBV27	few	TRBJ2-7	ASRPAQIWERSSYEQY
TRBV6-1	many	TRBJ1-5	ASSGRTENQPQH
TRBV18	many	TRBJ1-2	ASSPGQGPVVT
TRBV6-4	.	TRBJ2-5	ASSDGLRGGQETQY
TRBV5-1	.	TRBJ2-1	ASSWPLSGISYNEQF
TRBV28	.	TRBJ2-5	ASSSGSQETQY
TRBV15	many	TRBJ2-7	ATSRDRGTAPIYEQY
TRBV7-2	many	TRBJ2-5	ASSSAAIGGPETQY
TRBV9	.	TRBJ1-6	ASSVASNSPLH
TRBV5-1	.	TRBJ2-7	ASSLVGVGEQY
TRBV6-4	.	TRBJ2-2	ASSHFPGTAGELF
TRBV24-1	.	TRBJ2-7	ATSARKRERAEQY
TRBV20-1	.	TRBJ2-7	STLGGVQAEQY